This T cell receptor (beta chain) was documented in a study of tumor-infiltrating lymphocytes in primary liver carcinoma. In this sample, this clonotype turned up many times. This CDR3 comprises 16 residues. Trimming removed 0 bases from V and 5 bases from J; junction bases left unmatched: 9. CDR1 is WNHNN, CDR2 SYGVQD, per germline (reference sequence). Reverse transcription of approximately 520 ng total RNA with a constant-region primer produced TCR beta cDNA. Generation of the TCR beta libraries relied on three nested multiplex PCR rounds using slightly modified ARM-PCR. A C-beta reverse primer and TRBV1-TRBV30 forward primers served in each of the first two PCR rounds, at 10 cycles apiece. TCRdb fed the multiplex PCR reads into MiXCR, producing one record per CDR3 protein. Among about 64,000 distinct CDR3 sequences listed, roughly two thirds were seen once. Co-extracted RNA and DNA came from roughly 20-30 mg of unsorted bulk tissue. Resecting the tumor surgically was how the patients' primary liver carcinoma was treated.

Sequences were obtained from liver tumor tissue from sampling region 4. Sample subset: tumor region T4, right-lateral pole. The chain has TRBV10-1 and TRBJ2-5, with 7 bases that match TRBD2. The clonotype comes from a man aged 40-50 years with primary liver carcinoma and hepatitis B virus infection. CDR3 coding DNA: TGCGCCAGCAGTGAGTCGTCCAGCGGGGAGGTGGAGACCCAGTACTTC. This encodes CASSESSSGEVETQYF.